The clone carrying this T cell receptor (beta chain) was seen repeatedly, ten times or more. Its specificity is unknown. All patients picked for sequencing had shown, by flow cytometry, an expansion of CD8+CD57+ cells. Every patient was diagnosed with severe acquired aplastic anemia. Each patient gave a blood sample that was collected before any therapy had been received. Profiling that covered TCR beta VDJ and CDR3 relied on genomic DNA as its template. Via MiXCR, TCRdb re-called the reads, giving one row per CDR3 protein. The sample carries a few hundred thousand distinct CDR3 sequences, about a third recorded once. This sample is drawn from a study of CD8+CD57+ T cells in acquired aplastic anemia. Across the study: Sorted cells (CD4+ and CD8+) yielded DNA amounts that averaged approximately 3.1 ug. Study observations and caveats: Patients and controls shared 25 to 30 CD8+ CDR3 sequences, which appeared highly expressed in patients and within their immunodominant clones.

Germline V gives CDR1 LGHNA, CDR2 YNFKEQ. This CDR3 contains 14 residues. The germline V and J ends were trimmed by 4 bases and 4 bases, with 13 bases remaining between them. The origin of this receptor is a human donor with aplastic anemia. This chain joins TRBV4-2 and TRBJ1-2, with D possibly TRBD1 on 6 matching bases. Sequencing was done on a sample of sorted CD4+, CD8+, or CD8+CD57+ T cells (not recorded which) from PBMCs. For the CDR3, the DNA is TGTGCCAGCAGCCCCGGACAGTCAGGCTATGGCTACACCTTC. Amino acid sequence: CASSPGQSGYGYTF.